Listed below are T cell receptor beta chains from one sample, sequenced in a study of cytomegalovirus exposure and HLA in healthy donors. Clones were sequenced by immunoSEQ multiplex PCR, and TCRdb holds only the in-frame ones, with some missing. The repertoire includes around 170,000 clones, approximately 84% of them detected once, and 1% to 1.5% sits in the top ten. What was sequenced was PBMCs. These receptors came from a man in his fifties in good health and CMV-seropositive. Each CDR3 is given with its conserved first and last residue. D genes are given only for firm matches. Clone size is given for some rows only: seen once, a few or many times, or a class if the clone is expanded.

>NA|NA|TRBV6-5|TRBJ1-1
TGTGCCAGCACTAAGGGCGGGCCCCTCGGAACTGAAGCTTTCTTT
CASTKGGPLGTEAFF
>NA|TRBD1|TRBV7-3|TRBJ2-5
TGTGCCAGCAGCTTTGACAGGGAGGAGACCCAGTACTTC
CASSFDREETQYF
>NA|NA|TRBV7-8|TRBJ2-1
TGTGCCAGCAGCTTAGCATACTCCAATGAGCAGTTCTTC
CASSLAYSNEQFF
>NA|NA|TRBV15|TRBJ2-7
TGTGCCACCAGCAGAGATCGGGGATGGAGCGAGCAGTACTTC
CATSRDRGWSEQYF
>NA|NA|TRBV28|TRBJ2-7
TGTGCCAGCAGTTTAGTACAGGTCCCCCGGGAGCAGTACTTC
CASSLVQVPREQYF
>NA|NA|TRBV19|TRBJ2-7
TGTGCCAGTAGGGGTTCGGGAGCCGGGGAGCAGTACTTC
CASRGSGAGEQYF
>NA|NA|TRBV30|TRBJ2-1
TGTGCCTGGAGTACTTCGAGGGCCAATGAGCAGTTCTTC
CAWSTSRANEQFF
>NA|NA|TRBV28|TRBJ2-7
TGTGCCAGCAGTAAGTACAATCCGCCTGACGAGCAGTACTTC
CASSKYNPPDEQYF
>NA|NA|TRBV9|TRBJ2-3
TGTGCCAGCAGCGTAGGGGTCGGGATGGGGACAGATACGCAGTATTTT
CASSVGVGMGTDTQYF
>NA|NA|TRBV28|TRBJ1-5
TGTGCCAGCAGTTTAACGCAGGGGAATCAGCCCCAGCATTTT
CASSLTQGNQPQHF
>NA|NA|TRBV20-1|TRBJ1-1
TGCAGTGCCGCAGAGAACACTGAAGCTTTCTTT
CSAAENTEAFF
>NA|TRBD1|TRBV6-6|TRBJ1-6
TGTGCCAGCAGTTACCGACAGGGCTTTAATTCACCCCTCCACTTT
CASSYRQGFNSPLHF
>NA|TRBD1|TRBV27|TRBJ1-6
TGTGCCAGCAGCGGACAGGCGCACTCCTATAATTCACCCCTCCACTTT
CASSGQAHSYNSPLHF
>NA|NA|TRBV28|TRBJ1-2
TGTGCCAGCAGTCCCCCGGGAGGTTACGGGTACTATGGCTACACCTTC
CASSPPGGYGYYGYTF
>NA|TRBD2|TRBV4-2|TRBJ2-1
TGTGCCAGCAGCCAAGGTGGGACTAGCGGGAGTAATGAGCAGTTCTTC
CASSQGGTSGSNEQFF
>NA|NA|TRBV5-1|TRBJ1-1
TGCGCCAGCAGCTTGCAGGGAAACACTGAAGCTTTCTTT
CASSLQGNTEAFF
>NA|NA|TRBV7-9|TRBJ1-4
TGTGCCAGCAGCACTACAGGGAGATCGGAAAAACTGTTTTTT
CASSTTGRSEKLFF
>once|TRBD1|TRBV5-1|TRBJ1-1
TGCGCCAGCAGCCTTCGGACAGGGGTGAACACTGAAGCTTTCTTT
CASSLRTGVNTEAFF
>NA|NA|TRBV28|TRBJ1-4
TGTGCCAGCAGCCTCCCGACGGGGTTGTCGGGCAAACTGTTTTTT
CASSLPTGLSGKLFF
>NA|NA|TRBV11-1|TRBJ2-1
TGTGCCAGCAGCCGACCCAGGGGCAATGAGCAGTTCTTC
CASSRPRGNEQFF
>NA|NA|TRBV9|TRBJ2-1
TGTGCCAGCAGCGTAGGGGAGTCCCCCTACAATGAGCAGTTCTTC
CASSVGESPYNEQFF
>few|TRBD1|TRBV28|TRBJ1-2
TGTGCCAGCAGACCGACAGGGTTCTATGGCTACACCTTC
CASRPTGFYGYTF
>NA|NA|TRBV28|TRBJ1-1
TGTGCCAGCAGTGTCCAGACAGTGAACACTGAAGCTTTCTTT
CASSVQTVNTEAFF
>NA|TRBD2|TRBV9|TRBJ2-7
TGTGCCAGCAGCCCCGGAGGACTAGCGATGTACGAGCAGTACTTC
CASSPGGLAMYEQYF
>few|TRBD2|TRBV2|TRBJ2-1
TGTGCCAGCGGGCTAGCGGGAGGGCCCGATGAGCAGTTCTTC
CASGLAGGPDEQFF
>few|TRBD1|TRBV11-2|TRBJ1-1
TGTGCCAGCATCGGTACAGGGGACACTGAAGCTTTCTTT
CASIGTGDTEAFF
>NA|NA|TRBV5-1|TRBJ2-3
TGCGCCAGCAGCCGAGGTGGCACAGATACGCAGTATTTT
CASSRGGTDTQYF
>NA|TRBD2|TRBV29-1|TRBJ2-3
TGCAGCGTTTCCCTAGCGGGGAGCACAGATACGCAGTATTTT
CSVSLAGSTDTQYF
>NA|TRBD2|TRBV7-3|TRBJ2-2
TGTGCCAGCAGCCCAAACGGGGGGGGACTGCTGTTTTTT
CASSPNGGGLLFF
>NA|TRBD1|TRBV5-1|TRBJ2-7
TGCGCCAGCAGCCTAGGACAGGGCGGCGAGCAGTACTTC
CASSLGQGGEQYF
>NA|TRBD1|TRBV4-1|TRBJ2-7
TGCGCCAGCAGCCGAAGGACAGGGGGTACCTACGAGCAGTACTTC
CASSRRTGGTYEQYF
>few|NA|TRBV28|TRBJ1-5
TGTGCCAGCGGCGGAAGTGGACAGCCCCAGCATTTT
CASGGSGQPQHF
>once|NA|TRBV18|TRBJ2-5
TGTGCCAGCTCAGTTGTCGGGATCCAAGAGACCCAGTACTTC
CASSVVGIQETQYF
>NA|TRBD2|TRBV6-1|TRBJ2-4
TGTGCCAGCAGTGAGGCACTAGCGGGAAACATTCAGTACTTC
CASSEALAGNIQYF
>NA|NA|TRBV7-9|TRBJ1-1
TGTGCCTCCGGGGGGCAGATGAACACTGAAGCTTTCTTT
CASGGQMNTEAFF
>NA|NA|TRBV11-2|TRBJ2-6
TGTGCCAGCAGGAAATCCCGCCGCTACTCTGGGGCCAACGTCCTGACTTTC
CASRKSRRYSGANVLTF
>once|NA|TRBV5-3|TRBJ2-7
TGTGCCAGAAGCCCGGGCCGGGGGTACTTC
CARSPGRGYF
>NA|TRBD1|TRBV5-4|TRBJ1-4
TGTGCCAGCAGCTTGGGCAGGGGGAGTGAAAAACTGTTTTTT
CASSLGRGSEKLFF
>NA|NA|TRBV7-3|TRBJ2-3
TGTGCCAGCAGCTCCGGACAGCGCACAGATACGCAGTATTTT
CASSSGQRTDTQYF
>NA|NA|TRBV30|TRBJ1-1
TGTGCCTGGAGTACCCGGGGGGGCACTGAAGCTTTCTTT
CAWSTRGGTEAFF
>NA|NA|TRBV6-1|TRBJ2-3
TGTGCCAGCAGCCTCCTCGGGGTCTCAACAGATACGCAGTATTTT
CASSLLGVSTDTQYF
>NA|NA|TRBV9|TRBJ2-2
TGTGCCAGCAGCGTAGCGGGTAGCGGAAACACCGGGGAGCTGTTTTTT
CASSVAGSGNTGELFF
>NA|NA|TRBV5-1|TRBJ1-2
TGCGCCAGCAGCTCGCCGGGAGCGCCTGGCTACACCTTC
CASSSPGAPGYTF
>NA|TRBD1|TRBV6-1|TRBJ2-7
TGTGCCAGCAGTGTTGCAGGGGGCACTTCCTACGAGCAGTACTTC
CASSVAGGTSYEQYF
>NA|TRBD2|TRBV11-2|TRBJ2-7
TGTGCCAGCAGAAAGGGACTACAGGAGTACTACGAGCAGTACTTC
CASRKGLQEYYEQYF
>NA|TRBD1|TRBV2|TRBJ2-7
TGTGCCAGCAGTGAGGGGACAGGAGGAATCGAGCAGTACTTC
CASSEGTGGIEQYF
>NA|TRBD2|TRBV9|TRBJ2-3
TGTGCCAGCAGCATAAGGTCGGGGGGAGGAGATACGCAGTATTTT
CASSIRSGGGDTQYF
>NA|NA|TRBV19|TRBJ2-2
TGTGCCAGTACTCCGGGGAGATACGCCGGGGAGCTGTTTTTT
CASTPGRYAGELFF
>NA|NA|TRBV28|TRBJ2-7
TGTGCCAGCAGTGGTTACGATGCTAGAGTTTACGAGCAGTACTTC
CASSGYDARVYEQYF
>NA|TRBD2|TRBV2|TRBJ2-5
TGTGCCAGCAGTGAGTCCGGGACTAGTGGGACCCAGTACTTC
CASSESGTSGTQYF
>few|NA|TRBV2|TRBJ1-2
TGTGCCAGCAGGTTACAGGATCACAACTATGGCTACACCTTC
CASRLQDHNYGYTF
>NA|TRBD1|TRBV6-1|TRBJ1-4
TGTGCCAGCAGACCGCCCGGGACAGGGTGGGAAAAACTGTTTTTT
CASRPPGTGWEKLFF
>NA|TRBD1|TRBV4-3|TRBJ1-2
TGCGCCAGCAGCCAAGATTGGGGACAGCGAGTCTATGGCTACACCTTC
CASSQDWGQRVYGYTF